These 26 T cell receptor beta chains were sequenced from one sample in a study of response to subunit inactivated influenza vaccine. Each CDR3 protein gets one entry after TCRdb re-called the RT-PCR reads with MiXCR. Of approximately 490,000 distinct CDR3 sequences listed, 6.5% to 8% are singletons. The sample was PBMCs from blood, taken around 2 years after vaccination. All receptors come from a man aged 50-75 years who received an inactivated influenza vaccine.

This clonotype has more than one count but fewer than ten. The genes are TRBV4-1 and TRBJ1-3; 7 nucleotides align to TRBD1. The germline V gene has CDR1 MGHRA and CDR2 YSYEKL. The CDR3 is 17 residues long. V dropped 1 base and J dropped 0; count of bases not matched to a gene: 6. The CDR3 DNA reads TGCGCCAGCAGCCAAGGGGGACAGTGGCGCTCTGGAAACACCATATATTTT. Its translation is CASSQGGQWRSGNTIYF.

This clonotype turned up a few times. The chain links TRBV5-6 to TRBJ2-7; possible D gene TRBD2, 5 bases. In germline, CDR1 is SGHDT, CDR2 YYEEEE. CDR3 length: 17 residues. V was clipped by 1 base and J by 1 base, with 18 bases between them. Here the CDR3 reads CASSLSPARAGSYEQYF. The CDR3 coding sequence is TGTGCCAGCAGCTTGAGTCCCGCCCGGGCGGGTTCCTACGAGCAGTACTTC.

The chain recombines TRBV7-2 with TRBJ1-2, with TRBD1 matching 9 bases. This CDR3 contains 16 residues. V shed 5 bases, J shed 2 bases, and the junction held 9 bases outside the gene matches. Per the germline V gene, CDR1 is SGHTA and CDR2 is FQGNSA. This chain's CDR3 is CASSPAPGQGNYGYTF. The CDR3 DNA follows: TGTGCCAGCAGCCCCGCACCGGGACAGGGAAACTATGGCTACACCTTC.

The gene calls are TRBV5-1 and TRBJ2-7, with D unresolved. From germline, CDR1 is SGHRS and CDR2 YFSETQ. V lost 3 bases to trimming and J lost 6 bases, with 19 bases between them. This CDR3 spans 15 amino acids. CDR3 residues: CASSSLVDGSGEQYF. The CDR3 region has the DNA TGCGCCAGCAGCTCTCTGGTAGATGGATCGGGCGAGCAGTACTTC.

The chain uses TRBV4-3 and TRBJ2-5; 10 bases fit TRBD2. There are 16 residues in the CDR3. CDR1 and CDR2 from the germline V gene are LGHNA and YSLEER. V gave up 4 bases and J gave up 4 bases; unmatched junction bases: 9. CDR3 in amino acids: CASSRASGSSGETQYF. As DNA, the CDR3 is TGCGCCAGCAGCCGGGCTAGCGGGAGTTCTGGAGAGACCCAGTACTTC.

This clonotype was counted only a few times. The chain employs TRBV6-2 or TRBV6-3 and TRBJ1-5; D perhaps matches TRBD1 (5 bases). The CDR3 consists of 17 residues. CDR1 and CDR2 (germline): MNHEY, SVGEGT. The V gene lost 1 base and the J gene lost 0 bases, with 13 bases spanning the gap. CDR3 loop: CASSYFGARYSNQPQHF. The CDR3 DNA follows: TGTGCCAGCAGTTACTTCGGGGCCCGGTATAGCAATCAGCCCCAGCATTTT.

This clonotype was detected many times. J is TRBJ2-2 and V is TRBV14; D ambiguous. The CDR3 is made up of 13 amino acids. CDR1 and CDR2 from the germline V gene are SGHDN and FVKESK. Trimming took off 0 bases at V and 6 bases at J, with 5 bases between the two ends. The CDR3 sequence is CASSQEKAGELFF. The DNA for the CDR3 is TGTGCCAGCAGCCAAGAGAAGGCCGGGGAGCTGTTTTTT.

V is TRBV2 and J is TRBJ1-2; no clear D. Per germline, CDR1 SNHLY and CDR2 FYNNEI. The CDR3 length is 13 residues. The V end lost 2 bases, the J end lost 4 bases, and 8 bases lay between the germline ends. CDR3 DNA sequence: TGTGCCAGCAGTGAATTAAGTTTCTATGGCTACACCTTC. This gives the protein CASSELSFYGYTF.

This clonotype was seen repeatedly, ten times or more. CDR3 region: CASSFSTGVNTEAFF. CDR3 DNA sequence: TGCGCCAGCAGCTTTTCGACAGGCGTGAACACTGAAGCTTTCTTT. This chain joins TRBV5-1 and TRBJ1-1, with D possibly being TRBD1 (6 bases). The CDR3 totals 15 residues. V gave up 2 bases and J gave up 0 bases, with 11 bases separating them. The germline V gene encodes CDR1 SGHRS and CDR2 YFSETQ. The full variable domain, its missing parts supplied by reference TRBV5-1 and TRBJ1-1, is KAGVTQTPRYLIKTRGQQVTLSCSPISGHRSVSWYQQTPGQGLQFLFEYFSETQRNKGNFPGRFSGRQFSNSRSEMNVSTLELGDSALYLCASSFSTGVNTEAFFGQGTRLTVV.

Only a few counts were recorded for this clonotype. The rearrangement links TRBV2 to TRBJ1-6, with unresolved D. Trimming took off 8 bases at V and 7 bases at J, with 9 bases between the two ends. This CDR3 has 12 amino acids. Germline CDR1 and CDR2: SNHLY and FYNNEI. The CDR3 DNA reads as TGTGCCAGCTGTGTCGGGAATTCACCCCTCCACTTT. Translation: CASCVGNSPLHF.

A few counts support this clonotype. The chain has TRBV3-1 and TRBJ1-1; tentatively, D is TRBD1 (5 bases). The CDR3 contains 15 residues. Germline CDR1 and CDR2: LGHDT and YNNKEL (reference sequence). V lost 1 base to trimming and J lost 9 bases, with 18 bases between them. For the CDR3, the DNA is TGTGCCAGCAGCCAAGCGAGTTTAGACGGGGGAAAAGCTTTCTTT. Translation: CASSQASLDGGKAFF.

This clonotype was counted at least ten times. V is TRBV12-3 or TRBV12-4 and J is TRBJ2-1; D is possibly TRBD1 (6 bases). Trimming removed 5 bases at V and 4 bases at J, with 18 bases between. The length of the CDR3 is 16 residues. The CDR3: CASSPLQGTGYNEQFF. The CDR3 region has the DNA TGTGCCAGCAGTCCGCTACAGGGAACGGGTTACAATGAGCAGTTCTTC.

The chain links TRBV27 to TRBJ2-7; unclear D gene. Trimming removed 3 bases at V and 0 bases at J, with 12 bases between. The CDR3 runs to 15 residues. Germline-derived CDR1 and CDR2 are MNHEY and SMNVEV (reference sequence). Here the CDR3 reads CASSFGSYDSYEQYF. As DNA, the CDR3 is TGTGCCAGCAGTTTCGGCAGTTATGACTCCTACGAGCAGTACTTC.

This clonotype was detected only a few times. Here the CDR3 reads CASSDDRWRSPLHF. As DNA, the CDR3 is TGTGCCAGCAGTGATGACCGGTGGAGGTCACCCCTCCACTTT. The gene calls are TRBV25-1 and TRBJ1-6; D is ambiguous. This CDR3 has 14 residues. In germline, CDR1 is MGHDK, CDR2 SYGVNS. Trimming removed 3 bases at V and 10 bases at J, with 13 bases between.

This clonotype has a count of ten or more. V and J are TRBV28 and TRBJ2-5; 7 bases are a match to TRBD1. CDR1 is MDHEN and CDR2 is SYDVKM in the germline V gene. This CDR3 is built from 15 residues. With V trimmed by 6 bases and J by 2 bases, 9 bases remained unmatched. This CDR3 is CASRETGRAQETQYF. For the CDR3, the DNA is TGTGCCAGCAGAGAGACAGGGAGAGCTCAAGAGACCCAGTACTTC. The whole variable domain, filled in from reference TRBV28 and TRBJ2-5, reads DVKVTQSSRYLVKRTGEKVFLECVQDMDHENMFWYRQDPGLGLRLIYFSYDVKMKEKGDIPEGYSVSREKKERFSLILESASTNQTSMYLCASRETGRAQETQYFGPGTRLLVL.

The V and J genes are TRBV9 and TRBJ2-1, with D uncertain. CDR1 is SGDLS and CDR2 is YYNGEE in the germline V gene. V lost 3 bases to trimming and J lost 4 bases, with 11 bases between them. This CDR3 spans 14 amino acids. The DNA of the CDR3 is TGTGCCAGCAGCGGAAGGACGGGTTACAATGAGCAGTTCTTC. As protein: CASSGRTGYNEQFF.

The J gene is TRBJ2-3, the V gene TRBV29-1, with D unclear. The CDR3 is made up of 12 amino acids. V lost 3 bases and J lost 2, with 6 bases in between. Germline lookup yields CDR1 SQVTM and CDR2 ANQGSEA. CDR3 in amino acids: CSVDGNTDTQYF. CDR3 bases: TGCAGCGTTGACGGCAACACAGATACGCAGTATTTT.

The chain employs TRBV18 and TRBJ2-3, with D possibly called TRBD1 or TRBD2 (5 bases each). The CDR3 contains 15 residues. V was trimmed by 3 bases and J by 5 bases, leaving 15 bases between them. Germline CDR1 reads KGHSH; CDR2 reads LQKENI. The CDR3: CASSPAGTSRDTQYF. In DNA form, the CDR3 reads TGTGCCAGCTCACCGGCCGGGACCTCTCGAGATACGCAGTATTTT.

This clonotype was seen ten or more times. The V and J genes are TRBV3-1 and TRBJ2-1; D not certain. Trimming left V 2 bases short and J 8 bases short, with 4 bases between. Germline assignment: CDR1 LGHDT and CDR2 YNNKEL (reference sequence). This CDR3 has 11 residues. CDR3 bases: TGTGCCAGCAGCCAATTCCATGAGCAGTTCTTC. The encoded protein is CASSQFHEQFF.

This clonotype was seen a handful of times. The chain uses TRBV27 and TRBJ2-1, with a tentative D call TRBD1 (6 bases). V was pared by 1 base and J by 3 bases, with 13 bases between. CDR1 is MNHEY and CDR2 is SMNVEV in the germline V gene (reference sequence). CDR3 length equals 16 residues. The CDR3, as DNA: TGTGCCAGCAGTTTATTAGTGGGACATAGCTACAATGAGCAGTTCTTC. As protein: CASSLLVGHSYNEQFF.

The V gene is TRBV10-3, the J gene TRBJ2-6; no definite D call. The germline CDR1 and CDR2 sequences are ENHRY and SYGVKD. The CDR3 spans 14 residues. Trimming took off 6 bases at V and 0 bases at J, with 6 bases between the two ends. The CDR3 DNA is TGTGCCATCAGGAGCCGCTCTGGGGCCAACGTCCTGACTTTC. As protein: CAIRSRSGANVLTF.

This clonotype was counted ten times or more. The chain joins TRBV6-1 to TRBJ2-1; 8 bases match TRBD2. Germline V lookup: CDR1 MNHNS, CDR2 SASEGT. The CDR3 covers 15 residues. Trimming removed 8 bases from V and 7 bases from J; junction bases left unmatched: 13. This chain's CDR3 is CASWSGGLVVNEQFF. The CDR3 DNA reads as TGTGCCAGCTGGTCCGGGGGACTAGTTGTAAATGAGCAGTTCTTC.

This clonotype showed up many times. The chain recombines TRBV5-1 with TRBJ2-4; 10 nucleotides line up with TRBD2. Losses at the gene ends were 5 bases for V and 1 base for J; bases not matched to a gene: 6. The CDR3 is 16 residues long. In germline, CDR1 is SGHRS, CDR2 YFSETQ. In nucleotides, the CDR3 is TGCGCCAGCAGTTTAAGCGGGGGGGCCGCCAAAAACATTCAGTACTTC. This codes for CASSLSGGAAKNIQYF. The full variable domain, with the rest looked up from reference TRBV5-1 and TRBJ2-4, is KAGVTQTPRYLIKTRGQQVTLSCSPISGHRSVSWYQQTPGQGLQFLFEYFSETQRNKGNFPGRFSGRQFSNSRSEMNVSTLELGDSALYLCASSLSGGAAKNIQYFGAGTRLSVL.

There are a few counts of this clonotype. The CDR3 protein is CASSFDRSYTIYF. CDR3 nucleotides: TGTGCCAGCAGCTTTGACAGGTCTTACACCATATATTTT. V and J are TRBV13 and TRBJ1-3, with D possibly TRBD1 on 6 matching bases. Trimming cost V 3 bases and J 8 bases, with 11 bases left between them. CDR3 length equals 13 residues. CDR1 and CDR2 from the germline V gene are PRHDT and FYEKMQ (reference sequence).

This clonotype was counted between two and nine times. The chain couples TRBV15 to TRBJ2-3; 10 nucleotides match TRBD1. The CDR3 extends over 19 amino acids. CDR1 LNHNV and CDR2 YYDKDF come from the germline V gene (reference sequence). The V gene end was trimmed by 2 bases and the J gene end by 4 bases; junction bases not matched to a gene: 15. In DNA, the CDR3 is TGTGCCACCAGCAGACCCATTTTTCCGACAGGGGGCATCGCAGATACGCAGTATTTT. It encodes CATSRPIFPTGGIADTQYF.

This clonotype has a handful of counts. The rearrangement uses TRBV6-1 and TRBJ2-5; a weak D match, TRBD1 (5 bases). V dropped 7 bases and J dropped 2 bases, with 17 bases sitting between them. The CDR3 has 15 residues. Germline CDR1 and CDR2: MNHNS and SASEGT. The CDR3 sequence: CASTLHGARQETQYF. The CDR3 DNA is TGTGCCAGCACCCTACATGGGGCGAGGCAAGAGACCCAGTACTTC.